The present entry profiles one T cell receptor beta chain with its context. Its antigen is still unknown. Qualities for individual bases were not recorded, and no much larger clone is one base off. TCRbeta CDR3 regions were amplified from genomic DNA by means of the immunoSEQ Assay, a bias-controlled multiplex PCR. The authors processed their data as follows. The number of nucleated cells in each sample was estimated by amplification of reference gene primers within the assay. Sequence reads were collapsed and filtered to measure the absolute abundance of every unique TCRbeta CDR3 rearrangement. For each sample, productive Simpson clonality was calculated as the square root of Simpson's diversity index across productive rearrangements. This immuneACCESS table, as held by TCRdb, lists in-frame sequences with V and J called but not all clones. Of the missing ones, under half trace to an unresolved V gene in checked studies; the others have no known cause. That table gives V, J and clone size, and the DNA gave D and trimming. This sample lists around 66,000 clones; about 90% were detected once. 6% to 7% of the sample belongs to the ten largest clones.

The record originates from a study of blood T cell repertoires in COVID-19 (dated by TCRdb to between 2020 and 2021). Describing the broader study: Samples from collaborators originated in the United States, Italy and Spain and spanned both the acute and convalescent phases of COVID-19. The material from the prospective study consisted of cDNA or gDNA derived from T cells, B-cell-depleted T cells, or PBMCs. The repertoires were released in a freely available public database meant as a resource for research on the immune response to SARS-CoV-2. Where available, HLA class I and class II types were taken from metadata supplied by the sample provider and were not determined by assay-based typing. Deeply sampled blood TCRbeta repertoires from subjects exposed to, actively infected with, or recovered from COVID-19 were included in the dataset. A de-identified subject ID, COVID-19 status, age in years and sex were almost always included in the sample metadata. The samples were drawn from two sources: the first 160 participants of the ongoing ImmuneRACE study, and 1,254 subjects contributed by 6 global collaborators.

The full study reports these points: How much clinical and demographic metadata was included differed by source and by participant, and the metadata was provided uncurated.

Each collaborating institution followed its own protocols to collect whole blood in K2EDTA tubes. For TCRbeta analysis, collaborators shipped samples as frozen whole blood, isolated PBMCs, or DNA extracted from either of those sample types. The sample consisted of peripheral blood. This receptor was taken from a man aged 55 to 70 with acute or convalescent COVID-19.

The bases read TGTGCCAGCAGCCAAAGTGGGGGGAATTTAGGCTACACCTTC. Its protein reads: CASSQSGGNLGYTF. This receptor chain uses TRBV3-1 (or the pseudogene TRBV3-2) and TRBJ1-2; the D gene is possibly TRBD1, with 5 bases matching. For CDR1 and CDR2, the germline V gene (reference sequence) lists LGHDT and YNNKEL. Counted from cysteine to phenylalanine, this CDR3 has 14 amino acids. This entry keeps only the CDR3 DNA: 42 bases, framed from base 1. V is cut by 2 bases and J by 8 bases, and the space between the germline ends is 15 bases.